The 12 T cell receptor beta chains below were found in one sample sequenced in a study of OX40 agonist ivuxolimab in advanced cancers. Libraries were prepared by immunoSEQ multiplex PCR; TCRdb keeps only in-frame clonotypes and omits some of them. The data hold roughly 77,000 clones, with roughly 80% observed a single time. Sample: CD4+ or CD8+ T cells sorted from blood, taken in a trial of the OX40 agonist ivuxolimab. These receptors were taken from an adult with an advanced solid tumor such as melanoma, head and neck, liver or kidney cancer.

The rearrangement joins TRBV9 to TRBJ1-1, with 9 bases fitting TRBD1. This CDR3 spans 16 amino acids. CDR1 and CDR2 (germline): SGDLS, YYNGEE. J lost 1 base, V lost 0 bases, and 4 bases had no gene match. CDR3 protein: CASSVAADRGNTEAFF. The CDR3 DNA reads TGTGCCAGCAGCGTAGCTGCGGACAGGGGGAACACTGAAGCTTTCTTT.

The V and J genes are TRBV7-2 and TRBJ2-7; possible D gene TRBD1, 6 bases. This CDR3 has 15 amino acids. Trimming removed 2 bases at V and 1 base at J, with 12 bases between. Germline CDR1 is SGHTA and CDR2 is FQGNSA. CDR3 sequence: CASSLQGSVSYEQYF. The DNA of the CDR3 is TGTGCCAGCAGCTTACAGGGGTCGGTATCCTACGAGCAGTACTTC.

This clone was seen just once. The chain links TRBV6-6 to TRBJ2-5, with TRBD1 matching over 10 bases. The J call is doubtful: the DNA matches TRBJ2-7 better. The CDR3 spans 15 residues. Germline CDR1 reads MNHNY; CDR2 reads SVGAGI (reference sequence). The CDR3 DNA reads TGTGCCAGCAGTTACCCCCGGGACAGGGGCTACGAGCAGTACTTC. Translating it yields CASSYPRDRGYEQYF.

The V call is TRBV5-1, the J call TRBJ1-2; 7 bases agree with TRBD1. J was trimmed by 4 bases and V by 0 bases; bases with no gene match: 3. The CDR3 extends over 14 amino acids. CDR1 is SGHRS and CDR2 is YFSETQ in the germline V gene. This chain's CDR3 is CASSLVTGPYGYTF. The CDR3 DNA reads as TGCGCCAGCAGCTTGGTGACAGGGCCCTATGGCTACACCTTC.

The rearrangement uses TRBV9 and TRBJ2-7; 12 bases map to TRBD2. Trimming took 4 bases from V and 7 from J; bases not matched to a gene: 3. The CDR3 loop spans 13 amino acids. Germline V gene lookup returns CDR1 SGDLS and CDR2 YYNGEE. The CDR3 reads CASSPGLAGEQYF. The CDR3 DNA sequence: TGTGCCAGCAGCCCAGGACTAGCGGGGGAGCAGTACTTC.

This chain links TRBV6-6 with TRBJ1-4; maybe TRBD1 (5 bases). The V end lost 0 bases, the J end lost 7 bases, and 15 bases lay between the germline ends. This CDR3 comprises 16 residues. In germline, CDR1 is MNHNY, CDR2 SVGAGI (reference sequence). CDR3: CASSYSTRVIGEKLFF. DNA for the CDR3: TGTGCCAGCAGTTACTCTACCAGGGTGATCGGTGAAAAACTGTTTTTT.

The chain links TRBV13 to TRBJ2-7; D perhaps matches TRBD1 (6 bases). Germline CDR1 is PRHDT and CDR2 is FYEKMQ (reference sequence). The CDR3 sequence is 14 residues long. With 5 bases removed from V and 6 bases from J, the gap between germline ends came to 17 bases. CDR3 bases: TGTGCCAGCAGCCCCCGGGACATATCATCCGAGCAGTACTTC. Protein product: CASSPRDISSEQYF.

The chain combines TRBV5-6 with TRBJ2-5; D gene unclear. The DNA end favors TRBJ2-7, so the J call may be wrong. The CDR3 consists of 15 residues. Germline-derived CDR1 and CDR2 are SGHDT and YYEEEE. The CDR3 sequence is CASSLEGWGFAEQYF. The DNA of the CDR3 is TGTGCCAGCAGCTTGGAAGGGTGGGGTTTCGCCGAGCAGTACTTC.

V and J are TRBV19 and TRBJ1-1, with D hard to call. The germline V gene encodes CDR1 LNHDA and CDR2 SQIVND (reference sequence). The V end lost 9 bases, the J end lost 2 bases, and 7 bases lay between the germline ends. CDR3 length: 11 residues. CDR3 bases: TGTGCCAGCGATGGTAACACTGAAGCTTTCTTT. It encodes CASDGNTEAFF.

The chain couples TRBV5-1 to TRBJ1-4, with 8 bases matching TRBD1. Losses at the gene ends were 0 bases for V and 0 bases for J; bases not matched to a gene: 4. The V gene's germline CDR1 is SGHRS and CDR2 YFSETQ. The CDR3 spans 17 residues. The CDR3 region is CASSLGTGRSTNEKLFF. CDR3 nucleotides: TGCGCCAGCAGCTTGGGGACAGGGAGGTCAACTAATGAAAAACTGTTTTTT.

This chain links TRBV25-1 with TRBJ2-3; D is possibly TRBD1 or TRBD2 (5 bases each). V shed 6 bases and J shed 1 base, with 5 bases lying between them. This CDR3 is built from 12 residues. Germline CDR1 reads MGHDK; CDR2 reads SYGVNS. The CDR3 sequence: CASRGGTDTQYF. The CDR3 bases are TGTGCCAGCAGGGGGGGCACAGATACGCAGTATTTT. Together with reference TRBV25-1 and TRBJ2-3, the CDR3 gives the full variable domain: EADIYQTPRYLVIGTGKKITLECSQTMGHDKMYWYQQDPGMELHLIHYSYGVNSTEKGDLSSESTVSRIRTEHFPLTLESARPSHTSQYLCASRGGTDTQYFGPGTRLTVL.

The CDR3 DNA follows: TGTGCCAGCAGTTTATCTCCTGACAGGGGATTGGAAAAACTGTTTTTT. Protein product: CASSLSPDRGLEKLFF. The J gene is TRBJ1-4, the V gene TRBV28; 8 nucleotides match TRBD1. Per germline, CDR1 MDHEN and CDR2 SYDVKM. V lost 1 base and J lost 8; bases outside the gene matches: 9. This CDR3 has 16 residues. The variable domain in full, with the rest retrieved from reference TRBV28 and TRBJ1-4, is DVKVTQSSRYLVKRTGEKVFLECVQDMDHENMFWYRQDPGLGLRLIYFSYDVKMKEKGDIPEGYSVSREKKERFSLILESASTNQTSMYLCASSLSPDRGLEKLFFGSGTQLSVL.